This T cell receptor (beta chain) was recorded in a study of cytomegalovirus exposure and HLA in healthy donors. This PCR relied on a set of 60 Vbeta primers and 13 Jbeta primers. This table comes from immunoSEQ multiplex PCR, and its TCRdb copy is limited to in-frame clones, with some not included. There are around 96,000 clones in the sample; 50% to 80% occur only once, and 3.2% lies in the top ten. With 6 bases clipped from V and 2 bases from J, the junction kept 8 bases outside the gene matches. The CDR3 spans 15 residues. Germline V gene data show CDR1 as LNHDA and CDR2 as SQIVND (reference sequence). As for this clone: Its matching antigen is unknown.

Study-wide findings and caveats: Some TCR beta chains (164 of them) were listed as cytomegalovirus-associated. The authors later found most CMV-associated TCR beta chains appeared HLA-restricted. Per published accounts, TCR beta sequences correctly predicted the HLA-A and HLA-B alleles of most subjects. Later analysis identified a missense DCLRE1C variant that was linked to TCR beta V- and J-gene trimming.

This receptor was identified in a man between 60 and 75 years old in good health and CMV-seronegative. The chain carries TRBV19 and TRBJ2-7, with TRBD1 matching 9 bases. Sequenced material: PBMCs. The CDR3 DNA is TGTGCCAGTAGAGAGGGACAGGGTTTTACCTACGAGCAGTACTTC. As protein: CASREGQGFTYEQYF.